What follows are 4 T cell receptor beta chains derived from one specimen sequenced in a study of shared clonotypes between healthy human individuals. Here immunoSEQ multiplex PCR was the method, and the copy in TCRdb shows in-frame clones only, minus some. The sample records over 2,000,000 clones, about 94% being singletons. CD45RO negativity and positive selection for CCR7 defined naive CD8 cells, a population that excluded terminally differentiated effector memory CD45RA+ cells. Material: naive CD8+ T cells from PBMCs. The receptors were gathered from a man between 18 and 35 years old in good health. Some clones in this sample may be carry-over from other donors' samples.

The CDR3 region has the DNA TGTGCCAGCAGCTTTGGTTTTGCTGCAGATACGCAGTATTTT. It encodes CASSFGFAADTQYF. The chain is built from TRBV5-4 and TRBJ2-3; D gene uncertain. The germline V gene encodes CDR1 SGHNT and CDR2 YYREEE (reference sequence). CDR3 length: 14 residues. With 2 bases removed from V and 4 bases from J, the gap between germline ends came to 11 bases.

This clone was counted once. In nucleotides, the CDR3 is TGCAGCGACGCTAGCTTATTCGCAGATACGCAGTATTTT. It translates to CSDASLFADTQYF. The rearrangement joins TRBV29-1 to TRBJ2-3; TRBD2 is a possible D gene (5 bases). Between the trimmed V and J ends, which lost 7 bases and 4 bases, there was a span of 15 bases. Germline V lookup: CDR1 SQVTM, CDR2 ANQGSEA. The CDR3 loop spans 13 amino acids.

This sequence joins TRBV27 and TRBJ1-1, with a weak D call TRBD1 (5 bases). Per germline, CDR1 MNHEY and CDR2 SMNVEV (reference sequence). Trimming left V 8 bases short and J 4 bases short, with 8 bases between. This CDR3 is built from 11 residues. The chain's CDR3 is CASGGGTEAFF. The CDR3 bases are TGTGCCAGCGGGGGAGGCACTGAAGCTTTCTTT.

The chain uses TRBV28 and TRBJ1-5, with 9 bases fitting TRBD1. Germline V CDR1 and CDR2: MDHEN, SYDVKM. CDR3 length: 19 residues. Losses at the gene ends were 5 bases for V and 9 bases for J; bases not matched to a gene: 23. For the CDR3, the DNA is TGTGCCAGCAGTCTACCCTTTACCTGGGAGACAGGGGGGAGCTTGCCCCAGCATTTT. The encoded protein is CASSLPFTWETGGSLPQHF.